Below, 18 T cell receptor beta chains from the same sample are listed, as sequenced in a study of PD-1 blockade in classical Hodgkin lymphoma. TCRdb's table, derived via immunoSEQ multiplex PCR, lists solely in-frame clones and lacks some. Of 90,000 to 130,000 clones in the sample, approximately 90% were seen once. No patient escaped relapse after autologous stem cell transplantation, and brentuximab vedotin exposure varied. The sample in question was peripheral blood mononuclear cells (PBMCs), obtained before the second cycle of nivolumab. Receptor source: a human donor with classical Hodgkin lymphoma.

V is TRBV6-5 and J is TRBJ1-2, with 10 bases identical to TRBD1. V lost 2 bases to trimming and J lost 7 bases; unmatched junction nucleotides: 7. CDR3 length: 15 amino acids. The germline V gene has CDR1 MNHEY and CDR2 SVGAGI. CDR3 nucleotide sequence: TGTGCCAGCAGTTACCTACCGGACAGGGGGTCTGGCTACACCTTC. This sequence encodes CASSYLPDRGSGYTF.

V and J are TRBV7-2 and TRBJ1-2, with D hard to call. Trimming stripped 1 base from V and 3 bases from J, with 9 bases between. CDR3 size: 14 residues. CDR1 is SGHTA, CDR2 FQGNSA, per germline. The CDR3 sequence is CASSLEVSDYGYTF. Written as DNA, the CDR3 is TGTGCCAGCAGCTTAGAGGTTTCCGACTATGGCTACACCTTC.

The chain uses TRBV5-6 and TRBJ2-3; TRBD1 aligns across 9 bases. V was pared by 3 bases and J by 5 bases, with 4 bases of the junction left unmatched. In germline, CDR1 is SGHDT, CDR2 YYEEEE. The CDR3 spans 14 residues. CDR3 nucleotide sequence: TGTGCCAGCAGCTGGGACAGGGTTGAAGATACGCAGTATTTT. As protein: CASSWDRVEDTQYF.

The chain carries TRBV2 and TRBJ2-7; D is unclear. From germline, CDR1 is SNHLY and CDR2 FYNNEI. This CDR3 has 13 residues. V dropped 5 bases and J dropped 0 bases, with 8 bases sitting between them. CDR3 protein: CASSRLTSYEQYF. The CDR3 coding sequence is TGTGCCAGCAGTCGACTGACCTCCTACGAGCAGTACTTC.

This clone was detected only once. This sequence joins TRBV19 and TRBJ1-1; D not certain. Germline assignment: CDR1 LNHDA and CDR2 SQIVND (reference sequence). The CDR3 runs 15 residues. V was shortened by 1 base and J by 4 bases, with 13 bases between the two germline ends. The DNA for the CDR3 is TGTGCCAGTAGTATAGGTCGGGAGTTTCGCACTGAAGCTTTCTTT. Amino acids: CASSIGREFRTEAFF.

The V and J genes are TRBV7-7 and TRBJ2-1; the match to TRBD2 covers 13 bases. The CDR3 length is 15 residues. CDR1 SSHAT and CDR2 FNYEAQ come from the germline V gene (reference sequence). The junction had 1 base not matched to a gene; V was cut back by 2 bases and J by 6 bases. CDR3 protein: CASSLWTSGSNEQFF. The CDR3 nucleotides read TGTGCCAGCAGCTTATGGACTAGCGGGAGCAATGAGCAGTTCTTC.

The CDR3 here is CASRGETGRGQPQHF. CDR3 DNA: TGTGCCAGTAGGGGGGAAACAGGGAGAGGTCAGCCCCAGCATTTT. V and J are TRBV19 and TRBJ1-5; D is possibly TRBD1 (6 bases). The length of the CDR3 is 15 residues. Germline V lookup: CDR1 LNHDA, CDR2 SQIVND (reference sequence). V gave up 6 bases and J gave up 6 bases, with 18 bases separating them.

The rearrangement uses TRBV4-2 and TRBJ2-1, with no clear D. The germline V gene has CDR1 LGHNA and CDR2 YNFKEQ. The CDR3 contains 17 residues. V lost 0 bases, J lost 3 bases, and 15 bases lay in between. The chain's CDR3 is CASSQDKSFAFYNEQFF. The CDR3 DNA reads TGTGCCAGCAGCCAAGACAAGAGTTTCGCTTTCTACAATGAGCAGTTCTTC.

This rearrangement joins TRBV6-1 to TRBJ2-1, with a tentative D call TRBD1 (6 bases). V was clipped by 8 bases and J by 4 bases, with 15 bases between them. This CDR3 has 14 residues. Looked up from germline, CDR1 is MNHNS and CDR2 is SASEGT. CDR3 residues: CASDQGWRYNEQFF. The CDR3 DNA reads as TGTGCCAGCGATCAGGGGTGGCGGTACAATGAGCAGTTCTTC.

The CDR3 DNA reads as TGTGCCAGCAGTACGGGAGGGCCCTCCTACAATGAGCAGTTCTTC. Translated: CASSTGGPSYNEQFF. The rearrangement links TRBV6-5 to TRBJ2-1; 8 positions agree with TRBD2. Germline CDR1 MNHEY, CDR2 SVGAGI. J was trimmed by 0 bases and V by 5 bases; bases with no gene match: 3. The CDR3 is made up of 15 amino acids.

This clone was seen a single time. The chain is built from TRBV15 and TRBJ1-5; D perhaps matches TRBD1 (6 bases). Germline V gene lookup returns CDR1 LNHNV and CDR2 YYDKDF (reference sequence). V was pared by 5 bases and J by 0 bases, with 11 bases between. This CDR3 has 15 residues. The DNA of the CDR3 is TGTGCCACCAGCGGTACAGGGTATAGCAATCAGCCCCAGCATTTT. Its protein product is CATSGTGYSNQPQHF.

The J gene is TRBJ2-2, the V gene TRBV6-5; D ambiguous. Germline V CDR1 and CDR2: MNHEY, SVGAGI. V lost 3 bases and J lost 7, with 9 bases in between. This CDR3 has 13 residues. The chain's CDR3 is CASSYYPGGELFF. CDR3 bases: TGTGCCAGCAGTTATTATCCCGGCGGGGAGCTGTTTTTT.

The rearrangement links TRBV30 to TRBJ1-5; 8 nucleotides match TRBD1. The CDR3 loop spans 14 amino acids. Per the germline V gene, CDR1 is GTSNPN and CDR2 is SVGIG (reference sequence). Losses at the gene ends were 2 bases for V and 4 bases for J; bases not matched to a gene: 4. The CDR3 DNA sequence: TGTGCCTGGAGTCTCGGACAGGGTAATCAGCCCCAGCATTTT. Translated, it gives CAWSLGQGNQPQHF.

This chain uses TRBV5-1 with TRBJ2-1, with TRBD2 matching over 10 bases. Germline loops: CDR1 SGHRS, CDR2 YFSETQ. There are 18 residues in the CDR3. V dropped 0 bases and J dropped 7; count of bases not matched to a gene: 13. The CDR3 loop reads CASSLGAGAGGFANEQFF. DNA for the CDR3: TGCGCCAGCAGCTTGGGAGCGGGAGCGGGAGGGTTTGCGAATGAGCAGTTCTTC. The entire variable domain, with the rest obtained from reference TRBV5-1 and TRBJ2-1, is as follows: KAGVTQTPRYLIKTRGQQVTLSCSPISGHRSVSWYQQTPGQGLQFLFEYFSETQRNKGNFPGRFSGRQFSNSRSEMNVSTLELGDSALYLCASSLGAGAGGFANEQFFGPGTRLTVL.

This sequence joins TRBV4-2 and TRBJ1-2; no definite D call. The CDR3 extends over 13 amino acids. CDR1 and CDR2 (germline): LGHNA, YNFKEQ. With 5 bases removed from V and 4 bases from J, the gap between germline ends came to 11 bases. The CDR3 coding sequence is TGTGCCAGCAGCTTGGCGAGAGTCTATGGCTACACCTTC. Protein product: CASSLARVYGYTF.

The rearrangement links TRBV15 to TRBJ2-7, with D possibly TRBD1 on 7 matching bases. The CDR3 sequence is 14 residues long. Deletions cut 6 bases from V and 4 bases from J, with 16 bases between. The germline gives CDR1 LNHNV, CDR2 YYDKDF (reference sequence). CDR3 bases: TGTGCCACCAGGAGGATGGAGGGGGCTTACGAGCAGTACTTC. It encodes CATRRMEGAYEQYF. Combining the CDR3 with reference TRBV15 and TRBJ2-7 gives the whole variable domain DAMVIQNPRYQVTQFGKPVTLSCSQTLNHNVMYWYQQKSSQAPKLLFHYYDKDFNNEADTPDNFQSRRPNTSFCFLDIRSPGLGDTAMYLCATRRMEGAYEQYFGPGTRLTVT.

The chain combines TRBV5-5 with TRBJ1-1; 7 positions match TRBD1. After removal of 5 bases from V and 0 bases from J, the junction contained 16 bases not matched to a gene. Germline V gene lookup returns CDR1 SGHKS and CDR2 YYEKEE (reference sequence). The CDR3 has 18 amino acids. The CDR3 DNA reads as TGTGCCAGCAGGCGGACACAGGGGCCGCGACCTATGAACACTGAAGCTTTCTTT. Translated: CASRRTQGPRPMNTEAFF.

This clone was counted once. The chain uses TRBV10-3 and TRBJ2-7, with TRBD2 matching 10 bases. The CDR3 loop spans 15 amino acids. V lost 6 bases, J lost 5 bases, and 10 bases stayed unmatched. Germline CDR1 is ENHRY and CDR2 is SYGVKD. The CDR3 DNA is TGTGCCATCAGGTCATCTAGCGGGAGAGGCAACGAGCAGTACTTC. This encodes CAIRSSSGRGNEQYF.